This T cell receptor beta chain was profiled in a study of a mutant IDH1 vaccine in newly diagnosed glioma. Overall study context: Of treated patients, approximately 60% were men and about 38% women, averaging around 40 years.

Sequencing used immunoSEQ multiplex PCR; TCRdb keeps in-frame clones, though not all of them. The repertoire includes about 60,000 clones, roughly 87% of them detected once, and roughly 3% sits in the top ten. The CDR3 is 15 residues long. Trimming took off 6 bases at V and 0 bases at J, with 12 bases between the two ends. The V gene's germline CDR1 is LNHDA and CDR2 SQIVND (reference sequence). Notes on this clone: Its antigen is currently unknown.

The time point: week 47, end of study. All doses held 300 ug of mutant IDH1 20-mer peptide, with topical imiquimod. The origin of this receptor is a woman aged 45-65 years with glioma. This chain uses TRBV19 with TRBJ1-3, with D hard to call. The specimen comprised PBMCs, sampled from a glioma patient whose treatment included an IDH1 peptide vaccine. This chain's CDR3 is CASRATVNSGNTIYF. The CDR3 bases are TGTGCCAGTAGAGCGACCGTGAACTCTGGAAACACCATATATTTT.